This TCR beta chain was captured by sequencing in a study of blood T cells in healthy people across ages. Study-wide results and caveats: Long-lived donors carried more naive CD4+ cells and greater diversity than aged donors.

Every sample had a minimum of 6.5 million PBMCs isolated. There were at least 6 micrograms of total RNA extracted from every sample. There are 16 residues in the CDR3. With V trimmed by 4 bases and J by 3 bases, 9 bases remained unmatched. Germline V gene data show CDR1 as MNHNY and CDR2 as SVGAGI (reference sequence). A sample-barcoded 5' primer and a J-beta primer mix were used in a second PCR of roughly 6 to 11 cycles. Using its own MiXCR run on the 5' RACE reads, TCRdb lists one record per CDR3 protein. The sample contains about 650,000 distinct CDR3 sequences, less than 40% of which appear only once. This clonotype was found many times. What it binds is unknown.

Input material: blood. The origin of this receptor is an elderly woman in good health. This sequence joins TRBV6-6 and TRBJ1-2; TRBD1 aligns across 9 bases. Written as DNA, the CDR3 is TGTGCCAGCAGTTCCCGGGACAGGGTGGAGTACTATGGCTACACCTTC. Its translation: CASSSRDRVEYYGYTF.